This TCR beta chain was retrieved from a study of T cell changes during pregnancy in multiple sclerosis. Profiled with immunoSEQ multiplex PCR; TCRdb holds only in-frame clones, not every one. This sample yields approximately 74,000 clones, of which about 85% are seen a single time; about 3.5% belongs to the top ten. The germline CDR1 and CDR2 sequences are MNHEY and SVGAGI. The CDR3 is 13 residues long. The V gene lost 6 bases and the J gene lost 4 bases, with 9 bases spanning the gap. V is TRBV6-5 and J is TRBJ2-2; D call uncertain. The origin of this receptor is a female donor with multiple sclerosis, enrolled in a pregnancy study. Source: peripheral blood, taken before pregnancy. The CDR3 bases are TGTGCCAGCAGACGCTCCGGCACCGGGGAGCTGTTTTTT. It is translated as CASRRSGTGELFF.